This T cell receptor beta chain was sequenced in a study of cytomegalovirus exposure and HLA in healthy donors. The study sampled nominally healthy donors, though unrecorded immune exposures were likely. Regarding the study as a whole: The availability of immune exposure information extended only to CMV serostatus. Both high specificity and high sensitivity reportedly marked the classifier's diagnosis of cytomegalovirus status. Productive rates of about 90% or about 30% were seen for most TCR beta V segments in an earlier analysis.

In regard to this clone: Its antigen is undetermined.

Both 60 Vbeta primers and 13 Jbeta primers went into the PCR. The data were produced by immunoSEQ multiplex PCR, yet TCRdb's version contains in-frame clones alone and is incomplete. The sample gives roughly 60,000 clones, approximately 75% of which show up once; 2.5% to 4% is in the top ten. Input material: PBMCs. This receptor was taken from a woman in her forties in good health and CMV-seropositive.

CDR3 loop: CSADGVDEQFF. The CDR3 DNA reads TGCAGCGCGGACGGGGTTGATGAGCAGTTCTTC. V and J are TRBV29-1 and TRBJ2-1; tentative D call: TRBD2 (5 bases). The germline CDR1 and CDR2 sequences are SQVTM and ANQGSEA. The CDR3 totals 11 residues. The V end lost 7 bases, the J end lost 8 bases, and 12 bases lay between the germline ends.